Listed here are 31 T cell receptor beta chains from one sample, sequenced in a study of blood T cell repertoires in COVID-19. The repertoire was sequenced with immunoSEQ multiplex PCR; TCRdb's copy has only in-frame clones and lacks some. Of roughly 380,000 clones in the sample, approximately 87% were seen once. Source material: PBMCs or T cells enriched from blood (not recorded which). The source of these receptors is a man younger than 40 who had recovered from COVID-19.

This CDR3 is CASKQPTGGPNYGYTF. Written as DNA, the CDR3 is TGTGCCAGCAAGCAACCCACCGGAGGTCCTAACTATGGCTACACCTTC. This chain uses TRBV19 with TRBJ1-2; D is uncertain. The V end lost 9 bases, the J end lost 0 bases, and 20 bases lay between the germline ends. CDR1 is LNHDA and CDR2 is SQIVND in the germline V gene (reference sequence). CDR3 length: 16 residues. The full variable domain, completed using reference TRBV19 and TRBJ1-2, is DGGITQSPKYLFRKEGQNVTLSCEQNLNHDAMYWYRQDPGQGLRLIYYSQIVNDFQKGDIAEGYSVSREKKESFPLTVTSAQKNPTAFYLCASKQPTGGPNYGYTFGSGTRLTVV.

The chain couples TRBV6-1 to TRBJ1-6; D unclear. The germline gives CDR1 MNHNS, CDR2 SASEGT. This CDR3 has 15 amino acids. V gave up 2 bases and J gave up 3 bases, with 8 bases separating them. CDR3 bases: TGTGCCAGCAGTGAATTTGTGAGCTATAATTCACCCCTCCACTTT. Translated: CASSEFVSYNSPLHF.

V gene TRBV19 combines with J gene TRBJ1-5; 10 nucleotides match TRBD1. Germline assignment: CDR1 LNHDA and CDR2 SQIVND (reference sequence). V was clipped by 4 bases and J by 1 base; unmatched bases: 4. There are 16 residues in the CDR3. The DNA of the CDR3 is TGTGCCAGTAGTACGACAGGGGGCTGGAGCAATCAGCCCCAGCATTTT. Protein sequence: CASSTTGGWSNQPQHF.

This chain links TRBV6-5 with TRBJ1-6; D is perhaps TRBD1 (6 bases). This CDR3 comprises 14 residues. The V end was cut by 4 bases, the J end by 9 bases, with 13 bases between. CDR1 is MNHEY, CDR2 SVGAGI, per germline. The CDR3 DNA reads as TGTGCCAGCAGTTCACAGGGTTCGGGTTCACCCCTCCACTTT. Translating gives CASSSQGSGSPLHF.

The genes are TRBV2 and TRBJ1-4; possibly TRBD1 for D (6 bases). The V end lost 1 base, the J end lost 5 bases, and 11 bases lay between the germline ends. Germline V gene data show CDR1 as SNHLY and CDR2 as FYNNEI. The CDR3 extends over 15 amino acids. This CDR3 is CASSEEGRGNEKLFF. The DNA for the CDR3 is TGTGCCAGCAGTGAAGAGGGCAGGGGAAATGAAAAACTGTTTTTT.

The V and J genes are TRBV30 and TRBJ2-7, with a weak D call TRBD1 (8 bases). The CDR3 has 17 residues. Germline V gene data show CDR1 as GTSNPN and CDR2 as SVGIG (reference sequence). V shed 4 bases and J shed 3 bases, with 25 bases lying between them. The CDR3 protein is CAWTPGGGQAGYYEQYF. As DNA, the CDR3 is TGTGCCTGGACCCCCGGCGGGGGACAGGCAGGGTACTACGAGCAGTACTTC.

The CDR3 sequence is CSVVGSTGGAYEQYF. The CDR3 region has the DNA TGCAGCGTTGTGGGTTCAACAGGGGGCGCATACGAGCAGTACTTC. This chain links TRBV29-1 with TRBJ2-7; 9 bases are shared with TRBD1. V lost 4 bases and J lost 4; bases outside the gene matches: 11. The CDR3 runs to 15 residues. Germline assignment: CDR1 SQVTM and CDR2 ANQGSEA.

This chain links TRBV7-2 with TRBJ1-5; D may be TRBD1 (5 bases). The CDR3 extends over 15 amino acids. Trimming shortened V by 3 bases and J by 4 bases, and 13 bases separated the two germline ends. Germline CDR1 is SGHTA and CDR2 is FQGNSA. CDR3 DNA: TGTGCCAGCAGCTTTTTAGCAGGGCCGAATCAGCCCCAGCATTTT. Its translation: CASSFLAGPNQPQHF.

This clone was seen just once. This chain's CDR3 is CAWSVLEGSSYNSPLHF. DNA for the CDR3: TGTGCCTGGAGTGTACTAGAAGGGAGCTCCTATAATTCACCCCTCCACTTT. J is TRBJ1-6 and V is TRBV30, with D unclear. Trimming pared 0 bases from V and 0 bases from J, leaving 12 bases between. The V gene's germline CDR1 is GTSNPN and CDR2 SVGIG (reference sequence). The CDR3 sequence is 17 residues long.

V usage is TRBV27 and J usage is TRBJ1-2, with D maybe TRBD1 (5 bases). V was clipped by 10 bases and J by 4 bases, with 16 bases between them. Germline CDR1 and CDR2: MNHEY and SMNVEV (reference sequence). This CDR3 has 13 residues. The CDR3 loop is CANSLDSTYGYTF. The DNA of the CDR3 is TGTGCCAACAGCCTCGACAGTACCTATGGCTACACCTTC.

This chain uses TRBV5-4 with TRBJ2-2; TRBD1 matches at 8 bases. Germline loops: CDR1 SGHNT, CDR2 YYREEE (reference sequence). Unmatched junction bases numbered 13, after V lost 3 bases and J lost 3 bases. This CDR3 is built from 18 residues. CDR3 nucleotides: TGTGCCAGCAGCTCTAGCCTAGACAGGGGCGCGGACACCGGGGAGCTGTTTTTT. It encodes CASSSSLDRGADTGELFF.

This chain links TRBV6-7 with TRBJ2-2; D possibly corresponds to TRBD1 (5 bases). TRBV6-7 is designated an ORF whose function remains uncertain. This CDR3 contains 16 residues. Trimming removed 6 bases at V and 3 bases at J, with 17 bases between. The CDR3 DNA follows: TGTGCCAGCAGCCGCCCTCCGGAACAGGACACCGGGGAGCTGTTTTTT. Translated, it gives CASSRPPEQDTGELFF.

This clone has only a few counts. The CDR3 protein is CASSRISGTGGMYANSPLHF. The CDR3, as DNA: TGTGCCAGCAGCCGAATTTCCGGGACAGGGGGAATGTATGCTAATTCACCCCTCCACTTT. The genes are TRBV3-1 (or the pseudogene TRBV3-2) and TRBJ1-6; 11 positions match TRBD1. Germline V CDR1 and CDR2: LGHDT, YNNKEL (reference sequence). J lost 6 bases, V lost 4 bases, and 17 bases had no gene match. The CDR3 extends over 20 amino acids.

In its sample, this clone was seen once. The V call is TRBV7-9, the J call TRBJ1-1, with D possibly TRBD1 on 5 matching bases. CDR3 size: 14 residues. Germline V lookup: CDR1 SEHNR, CDR2 FQNEAQ (reference sequence). The ends were cut back, 1 base at V and 9 bases at J, with 15 bases in the middle. CDR3 amino acids: CASSLGDWDPQAFF. CDR3 in DNA: TGTGCCAGCAGCTTAGGGGACTGGGATCCCCAAGCTTTCTTT.

This clone appeared a single time. The rearrangement joins TRBV5-1 to TRBJ1-3; TRBD1 agrees at 7 bases. From germline, CDR1 is SGHRS and CDR2 YFSETQ. CDR3 size: 13 residues. Losses at the gene ends were 5 bases for V and 4 bases for J; bases not matched to a gene: 3. The CDR3 nucleotides are TGCGCCAGCAGTTCAGGGGGAGGAAACACCATATATTTT. This encodes CASSSGGGNTIYF.

This clone was found a few times. Distinct nucleotide sequences in the sample also encode this CDR3. The V gene is TRBV11-2, the J gene TRBJ2-7; D not certain. The CDR3 covers 12 residues. The germline gives CDR1 SGHAT, CDR2 FQNNGV. V was trimmed by 5 bases and J by 5 bases, leaving 10 bases between them. The CDR3 here is CASSVQWDEQYF. The CDR3, as DNA: TGTGCCAGCAGCGTACAGTGGGACGAGCAGTACTTC.

This chain joins TRBV7-9 and TRBJ1-1; 7 nucleotides align to TRBD1. In germline, CDR1 is SEHNR, CDR2 FQNEAQ (reference sequence). CDR3 size: 14 residues. V lost 5 bases to trimming and J lost 6 bases; unmatched junction nucleotides: 9. CDR3 sequence: CASSLLTGVAEAFF. CDR3 bases: TGTGCCAGCAGCCTACTCACAGGGGTGGCTGAAGCTTTCTTT.

In its sample, this clone was seen a few times. J is TRBJ1-5 and V is TRBV7-2; D is possibly TRBD1 (5 bases). V was cut by 5 bases and J by 1 base, with 18 bases left in between. CDR1 and CDR2 from the germline V gene are SGHTA and FQGNSA. The CDR3 runs to 17 residues. CDR3 in amino acids: CASSRGSLVGSNQPQHF. As DNA, the CDR3 is TGTGCCAGCAGCCGGGGGTCGTTGGTGGGGAGCAATCAGCCCCAGCATTTT.

The chain has TRBV4-1 and TRBJ2-7, with D hard to call. V lost 3 bases and J 5 bases, leaving 11 bases between the germline ends. Germline lookup yields CDR1 MGHRA and CDR2 YSYEKL. The CDR3 is 13 amino acids. CDR3 DNA sequence: TGCGCCAGCAGCCATCTCGACATTGACGAGCAGTACTTC. Amino acid sequence: CASSHLDIDEQYF.

The J gene is TRBJ1-2, the V gene TRBV19; TRBD1 matches at 7 bases. CDR3 length: 15 residues. With 7 bases clipped from V and 3 bases from J, the junction kept 11 bases outside the gene matches. The germline V gene encodes CDR1 LNHDA and CDR2 SQIVND (reference sequence). CDR3 DNA sequence: TGTGCCAGTACCCAACGGGACAGAAAATACTATGGCTACACCTTC. Translation: CASTQRDRKYYGYTF.

The rearrangement uses TRBV7-2 and TRBJ2-1; 11 bases are a match to TRBD2. J was trimmed by 6 bases and V by 5 bases; bases with no gene match: 18. CDR1 SGHTA and CDR2 FQGNSA come from the germline V gene. CDR3 length equals 19 residues. As DNA, the CDR3 is TGTGCCAGCAGCCGCTTCCCGCCTCAACTAGCGGGGGTGGCCAATGAGCAGTTCTTC. This translates into CASSRFPPQLAGVANEQFF.

This clone came up a few times. The junction departs from the called germline gene at one end, perhaps through a read error. This chain links TRBV5-4 with TRBJ2-2, with 9 bases identical to TRBD1. CDR3 size: 16 residues. Germline loops: CDR1 SGHNT, CDR2 YYREEE (reference sequence). CDR3 in DNA: TGTGCCAGCAGCCTATGGGACAGGGCGAAGACCGGGGAGCTGTTTTTT. It translates to CASSLWDRAKTGELFF.

In its sample, this clone was seen once. The chain carries TRBV7-9 and TRBJ1-2; D remains unclear. The CDR3 is 15 amino acids. Germline CDR1 reads SEHNR; CDR2 reads FQNEAQ (reference sequence). Trimming removed 5 bases from V and 2 bases from J, with 15 bases in between. The CDR3 loop reads CASSAPRVLNYGYTF. The CDR3 nucleotides are TGTGCCAGCAGCGCGCCGCGGGTACTCAACTATGGCTACACCTTC.

The rearrangement joins TRBV19 to TRBJ1-1, with no clear D. Trimming cost V 1 base and J 0 bases, with 6 bases left between them. Germline CDR1 is LNHDA and CDR2 is SQIVND (reference sequence). The CDR3 contains 14 residues. CDR3 sequence reads: CASSIGQVNTEAFF. The CDR3 nucleotides read TGTGCCAGTAGTATAGGCCAGGTGAACACTGAAGCTTTCTTT.

Only a few counts were recorded for this clone. This chain joins TRBV12-3 or TRBV12-4 and TRBJ1-5, with a tentative D call TRBD1 (5 bases). Between the trimmed V and J ends, which lost 7 bases and 4 bases, there was a span of 11 bases. There are 13 residues in the CDR3. The CDR3 spells CASTLAGNQPQHF. The CDR3 coding sequence is TGTGCCAGCACTCTTGCAGGGAATCAGCCCCAGCATTTT.

This clone was seen once. In nucleotides, the CDR3 is TGCGCCAGCAGCCAGGCGGAGGGAATAGGCGAGCAGTACTTC. This codes for CASSQAEGIGEQYF. The rearrangement joins TRBV4-1 to TRBJ2-7; D might be TRBD2 (6 bases). CDR3 length equals 14 residues. V dropped 3 bases and J dropped 6 bases, with 15 bases sitting between them. Germline V gene lookup returns CDR1 MGHRA and CDR2 YSYEKL.

A note on this clone: The sample carries other DNA sequences with the same CDR3. This chain uses TRBV18 with TRBJ1-1; 7 nucleotides line up with TRBD1. CDR1 KGHSH and CDR2 LQKENI come from the germline V gene. V lost 1 base to trimming and J lost 0 bases; unmatched junction nucleotides: 2. The CDR3 covers 15 residues. DNA for the CDR3: TGTGCCAGCTCACCACAGACAGGGCTGAACACTGAAGCTTTCTTT. Residues: CASSPQTGLNTEAFF. Complete variable domain (other parts from reference TRBV18 and TRBJ1-1): NAGVMQNPRHLVRRRGQEARLRCSPMKGHSHVYWYRQLPEEGLKFMVYLQKENIIDESGMPKERFSAEFPKEGPSILRIQQVVRGDSAAYFCASSPQTGLNTEAFFGQGTRLTVV.

This chain links TRBV24-1 with TRBJ2-2, with a weak D call TRBD1 (6 bases). CDR3 length: 15 amino acids. The V and J ends lost 7 bases and 3 bases respectively, with 14 bases between them. From germline, CDR1 is KGHDR and CDR2 SFDVKD. The CDR3 reads CATSKGQSDTGELFF. The DNA of the CDR3 is TGTGCCACCAGCAAGGGACAATCGGACACCGGGGAGCTGTTTTTT.

V gene TRBV5-4 combines with J gene TRBJ1-2, with a weak D call TRBD1 (5 bases). Germline V CDR1 and CDR2: SGHNT, YYREEE (reference sequence). CDR3 size: 15 residues. V was pared by 0 bases and J by 1 base, with 10 bases between. The CDR3 DNA is TGTGCCAGCAGCTTGGTCCGTCAGGGTAACTATGGCTACACCTTC. Amino acid sequence: CASSLVRQGNYGYTF.

The V and J genes are TRBV25-1 and TRBJ2-5, with D perhaps TRBD2 (5 bases). The V and J ends lost 7 bases and 5 bases respectively, with 17 bases between them. The CDR3 is made up of 14 amino acids. CDR1 is MGHDK, CDR2 SYGVNS, per germline. The CDR3 nucleotides read TGTGCCAGCAATCGAGGGTCGCTTGGGGAGACCCAGTACTTC. It is translated as CASNRGSLGETQYF.

This clone is a singleton in its sample. V and J are TRBV2 and TRBJ2-2; D uncertain. Germline V CDR1 and CDR2: SNHLY, FYNNEI. The CDR3 runs to 15 residues. Trimming cost V 4 bases and J 4 bases, with 13 bases left between them. CDR3 in DNA: TGTGCCAGCAGTGTCAACAGTCGCACCACCGGGGAGCTGTTTTTT. Encoded protein: CASSVNSRTTGELFF.